The entry that follows covers one T cell receptor beta chain sequence. Antigen unknown. The sample comes from a study of blood T cells in healthy people across ages. Study-level background: Template switching caught about one barcoded beta molecule for each two T cells. General study results and limits: Age brought a roughly linear fall in TCR beta diversity measured per million T cells.

CDR1 is SQVTM, CDR2 ANQGSEA, per germline. The CDR3 has 12 amino acids. With V trimmed by 7 bases and J by 11 bases, 10 bases remained unmatched. Primed by a sample-barcoded 5' primer and a J-beta primer mix, a second PCR proceeded for roughly 6 to 12 cycles. TCRdb independently ran MiXCR on the 5' RACE reads; one entry per CDR3 protein. The table lists hundreds of thousands of distinct CDR3 sequences, 22% of them singletons. Total RNA extracted from each sample amounted to at least 6 micrograms. V gene TRBV29-1 combines with J gene TRBJ1-2; 10 bases agree with TRBD1. Sequencing input: blood. The clonotype comes from a man between 65 and 85 years old in good health. In nucleotides, the CDR3 is TGCAGCGGCTCAACTAGGGGACAGGGGTACACCTTC. This encodes CSGSTRGQGYTF.